Listed here are 3 T cell receptor beta chains from one sample, sequenced in a study of CD8+ T cells in alopecia areata. RNA, once extracted, was reverse transcribed into cDNA for use as the sequencing template. The method was immunoSEQ multiplex PCR; TCRdb's version includes in-frame clones alone and lacks a portion of them. The sample comprises some 200,000 clones, 58% of which are singletons, and 5.5% to 6% rests with the top ten. Treatment reported: oral pan-JAK inhibitor, 5-10 mg twice daily. The input for sequencing was CD4+ T cells sorted from blood, taken at week 24, from a patient treated with tofacitinib. The receptors originated from a human donor with alopecia areata.

This clone was found a few times. The chain combines TRBV10-3 with TRBJ2-5; TRBD1 is a possible D gene (5 bases). The CDR3 runs to 15 residues. With 3 bases removed from V and 1 base from J, the gap between germline ends came to 12 bases. Germline CDR1 and CDR2: ENHRY and SYGVKD. CDR3 amino acids: CAISDSTGPQETQYF. CDR3 sequence (DNA): TGTGCCATCAGTGATAGTACAGGACCCCAAGAGACCCAGTACTTC.

J is TRBJ2-3 and V is TRBV13, with 14 bases aligning to TRBD2. With V trimmed by 4 bases and J by 5 bases, 2 bases remained unmatched. Germline values: CDR1 PRHDT, CDR2 FYEKMQ (reference sequence). CDR3 length: 15 residues. CDR3 sequence (DNA): TGTGCCAGCAGCTCCGGACTAGCGGGAGGAGATACGCAGTATTTT. This encodes CASSSGLAGGDTQYF.

The J gene is TRBJ1-1, the V gene TRBV7-2; D is possibly TRBD1 (5 bases). CDR3 size: 17 residues. Between the trimmed V and J ends, which lost 0 bases and 4 bases, there was a span of 18 bases. Per germline, CDR1 SGHTA and CDR2 FQGNSA. The CDR3 bases are TGTGCCAGCAGCTTAGCGCTGGAGGGGTATGCTCCCACTGAAGCTTTCTTT. This codes for CASSLALEGYAPTEAFF.